The 21 T cell receptor beta chains in this list originate from one sample, sequenced in a study of blood T cell repertoires in COVID-19. Measured with immunoSEQ multiplex PCR; TCRdb has only the in-frame clones, and not every one. This table has about 100,000 clones, around 94% appearing once. The specimen was peripheral blood. These receptors were collected from a man aged 50 or older with active COVID-19.

This clone was recorded once. The rearrangement links TRBV19 to TRBJ2-1; D gene ambiguous. Germline CDR1 and CDR2: LNHDA and SQIVND (reference sequence). V lost 2 bases, J lost 11 bases, and 10 bases lay in between. The CDR3 has 12 residues. The CDR3 loop reads CASSIRGSKQFF. CDR3 nucleotide sequence: TGTGCCAGTAGTATACGAGGTAGCAAGCAGTTCTTC.

The V and J genes are TRBV18 and TRBJ1-3, with TRBD1 matching 9 bases. This CDR3 is 18 amino acids long. CDR1 KGHSH and CDR2 LQKENI come from the germline V gene. With V trimmed by 4 bases and J by 0 bases, 10 bases remained unmatched. The CDR3 DNA sequence: TGTGCCAGCTCACAAACCGGGACAGGGCCCCTCTCTGGAAACACCATATATTTT. Amino acid sequence: CASSQTGTGPLSGNTIYF.

The gene calls are TRBV12-3 or TRBV12-4 and TRBJ2-7; TRBD2 aligns across 7 bases. V lost 0 bases to trimming and J lost 5 bases; unmatched junction nucleotides: 1. This CDR3 is 13 amino acids long. This CDR3 is CASSLAAGDEQYF. In DNA form, the CDR3 reads TGTGCCAGCAGTTTAGCGGCGGGGGACGAGCAGTACTTC.

CDR3 nucleotide sequence: TGTGCCAGCAGCTTCTGGACAGGGGTGTCTGGGGCCAACGTCCTGACTTTC. Protein sequence: CASSFWTGVSGANVLTF. This chain joins TRBV7-2 and TRBJ2-6, with 9 positions matching TRBD1. Germline V CDR1 and CDR2: SGHTA, FQGNSA. This CDR3 has 17 residues. Trimming removed 3 bases from V and 1 base from J; junction bases left unmatched: 4.

The chain recombines TRBV15 with TRBJ2-1; D is undetermined. Germline V gene data show CDR1 as LNHNV and CDR2 as YYDKDF (reference sequence). Trimming pared 0 bases from V and 5 bases from J, leaving 5 bases between. The CDR3 totals 13 residues. The CDR3 is CATSRERHNEQFF. Here the CDR3 DNA reads TGTGCCACCAGCAGAGAGCGGCACAATGAGCAGTTCTTC.

V usage is TRBV5-3 and J usage is TRBJ1-5, with TRBD1 as a possible D gene (5 bases). Being an ORF, TRBV5-3 has a function that is uncertain. The CDR3 spans 14 residues. V dropped 0 bases and J dropped 6 bases, with 10 bases sitting between them. The CDR3 protein is CARSLGGLSQPQHF. CDR3 DNA sequence: TGTGCCAGAAGCTTGGGGGGACTGAGTCAGCCCCAGCATTTT.

The chain carries TRBV9 and TRBJ1-5; a weak D match, TRBD1 (5 bases). CDR3 length: 14 amino acids. Deletions cut 3 bases from V and 4 bases from J, with 11 bases between. Germline V lookup: CDR1 SGDLS, CDR2 YYNGEE. CDR3 coding DNA: TGTGCCAGCAGCGCCGGGGGGGGGAATCAGCCCCAGCATTTT. It translates to CASSAGGGNQPQHF.

The rearrangement links TRBV14 to TRBJ1-1, with D perhaps TRBD1 (6 bases). Germline V gene sequence: CDR1 SGHDN, CDR2 FVKESK. This CDR3 has 14 amino acids. V lost 1 base and J lost 8, with 14 bases in between. The DNA for the CDR3 is TGTGCCAGCAGCCAAGGGGCAGGGGATTTCGAAGCTTTCTTT. This sequence encodes CASSQGAGDFEAFF.

This chain links TRBV5-4 with TRBJ2-3; 10 bases line up with TRBD2. V shed 5 bases and J 1 base; nucleotides not matched to a gene: 4. The V gene's germline CDR1 is SGHNT and CDR2 YYREEE (reference sequence). There are 15 residues in the CDR3. Here the CDR3 DNA reads TGTGCCAGCAGGGCCGGGACTAGCGGCACAGATACGCAGTATTTT. Translating it yields CASRAGTSGTDTQYF.

V usage is TRBV5-1 and J usage is TRBJ1-3; 8 bases map to TRBD1. V lost 4 bases, J lost 8 bases, and 2 bases stayed unmatched. Germline V gives CDR1 SGHRS, CDR2 YFSETQ. The CDR3 sequence is 12 residues long. This CDR3 is CASSNRGDTIYF. The CDR3, as DNA: TGCGCCAGCAGCAACAGGGGGGACACCATATATTTT. Variable domain in full (rest from reference TRBV5-1 and TRBJ1-3): KAGVTQTPRYLIKTRGQQVTLSCSPISGHRSVSWYQQTPGQGLQFLFEYFSETQRNKGNFPGRFSGRQFSNSRSEMNVSTLELGDSALYLCASSNRGDTIYFGEGSWLTVV.

The V call is TRBV9, the J call TRBJ2-3, with 11 bases aligning to TRBD2. Trimming cost V 1 base and J 6 bases; bases outside gene matches: 1. The CDR3 totals 14 residues. In germline, CDR1 is SGDLS, CDR2 YYNGEE. The CDR3 DNA sequence: TGTGCCAGCAGCGTACTAGCGGGAGGTGATACGCAGTATTTT. Translated, it gives CASSVLAGGDTQYF.

V usage is TRBV28 and J usage is TRBJ2-7; possibly TRBD1 for D (5 bases). Germline V gives CDR1 MDHEN, CDR2 SYDVKM. The CDR3 runs 13 residues. V was clipped by 5 bases and J by 0 bases, with 8 bases between them. The DNA for the CDR3 is TGTGCCAGCAGTCCAGGGTCCTCCTACGAGCAGTACTTC. Its protein product is CASSPGSSYEQYF. The full variable domain, its missing parts supplied by reference TRBV28 and TRBJ2-7, is DVKVTQSSRYLVKRTGEKVFLECVQDMDHENMFWYRQDPGLGLRLIYFSYDVKMKEKGDIPEGYSVSREKKERFSLILESASTNQTSMYLCASSPGSSYEQYFGPGTRLTVT.

The V gene is TRBV28, the J gene TRBJ2-1; the match to TRBD2 covers 9 bases. This CDR3 comprises 16 residues. CDR1 is MDHEN and CDR2 is SYDVKM in the germline V gene. V lost 2 bases to trimming and J lost 3 bases; unmatched junction nucleotides: 5. As DNA, the CDR3 is TGTGCCAGCAGTTTACCCAGACTAGCGGACTACAATGAGCAGTTCTTC. Translating gives CASSLPRLADYNEQFF.

This clone was seen more than once but under ten times. The V gene is TRBV27, the J gene TRBJ1-2, with TRBD1 matching 7 bases. This CDR3 comprises 14 residues. The germline V gene has CDR1 MNHEY and CDR2 SMNVEV (reference sequence). V was pared by 4 bases and J by 7 bases, with 9 bases of the junction left unmatched. CDR3 sequence reads: CASSSSMSGGGYTF. CDR3 coding DNA: TGTGCCAGCAGTTCGTCTATGTCAGGGGGTGGCTACACCTTC.

The chain has TRBV5-6 and TRBJ1-1; 7 bases are a match to TRBD1. The V and J ends lost 4 bases and 12 bases, in that order; junction bases with no gene match: 15. The CDR3 has 14 residues. Germline-derived CDR1 and CDR2 are SGHDT and YYEEEE. The CDR3 loop is CASSAGSPGQRTFF. In DNA, the CDR3 is TGTGCCAGCAGCGCGGGATCTCCGGGACAGAGAACTTTCTTT.

The V gene is TRBV10-3, the J gene TRBJ2-3; 10 positions agree with TRBD2. This CDR3 has 16 amino acids. Trimming cost V 4 bases and J 1 base; bases outside gene matches: 5. CDR1 is ENHRY and CDR2 is SYGVKD in the germline V gene. CDR3 DNA sequence: TGTGCCATCAGTGCGTCCGGGACTAGCGGCACAGATACGCAGTATTTT. It codes for CAISASGTSGTDTQYF.

The chain carries TRBV27 and TRBJ2-2; 8 nucleotides line up with TRBD1. The trim removed 3 bases at V and 3 bases at J, leaving 3 bases unmatched. The CDR3 totals 15 residues. Germline lookup yields CDR1 MNHEY and CDR2 SMNVEV (reference sequence). The CDR3 bases are TGTGCCAGCAGTTTTGACAGGGGTGACACCGGGGAGCTGTTTTTT. Translating gives CASSFDRGDTGELFF.

The CDR3 nucleotides are TGTGCCAGCAGCCAAGAGGGCAGGGCCTCCTACAATGAGCAGTTCTTC. This translates into CASSQEGRASYNEQFF. J is TRBJ2-1 and V is TRBV4-2; maybe TRBD1 (5 bases). V lost 0 bases and J 0 bases, leaving 9 bases between the germline ends. CDR3 length equals 16 residues. The germline gives CDR1 LGHNA, CDR2 YNFKEQ.

The chain links TRBV30 to TRBJ2-7; D perhaps matches TRBD2 (5 bases). Germline-derived CDR1 and CDR2 are GTSNPN and SVGIG (reference sequence). This CDR3 contains 13 residues. The ends were cut back, 2 bases at V and 3 bases at J, with 11 bases in the middle. The CDR3 coding sequence is TGTGCCTGGAGTCCAAGTAGCGACTACGAGCAGTACTTC. Translated, it gives CAWSPSSDYEQYF.

The V call is TRBV5-1, the J call TRBJ2-2; the D is unclear. V lost 0 bases, J lost 8 bases, and 8 bases lay in between. CDR3 length: 13 amino acids. Germline loops: CDR1 SGHRS, CDR2 YFSETQ. CDR3 in DNA: TGCGCCAGCAGCTTGGCCAGGTTGGGGGAGCTGTTTTTT. Translation: CASSLARLGELFF.

This sequence joins TRBV9 and TRBJ1-4; 7 bases match TRBD1. The V and J ends lost 4 bases and 2 bases, in that order; junction bases with no gene match: 17. Germline lookup yields CDR1 SGDLS and CDR2 YYNGEE. The CDR3 runs to 19 residues. As DNA, the CDR3 is TGTGCCAGCAGCTTTAAGGAGGGACAGCCGTTCGGCACTAATGAAAAACTGTTTTTT. This sequence encodes CASSFKEGQPFGTNEKLFF.